One T cell receptor (beta chain) is described in this entry. This entry comes from a study of CD8 T cells in Susac syndrome. TCR beta sequences were obtained from blood CD8+ and CD4+ T cells. TEMRA cells were FACS-enriched, and CD8+ and CD4+ T cells were isolated negatively. cDNA came from approximately 0.5 to 1 ug RNA primed by random hexamers. The authors amplified TCR beta CDR3 across 54 Vbeta and 13 Jbeta using immunoSEQ multiplex PCR. TCRdb independently ran MiXCR on the immunoSEQ multiplex PCR reads; one entry per CDR3 protein. The sample holds under 250,000 distinct CDR3 sequences, over 90% seen once. CDR3 length: 15 residues. The germline gives CDR1 MGHDK, CDR2 SYGVNS. With 8 bases removed from V and 0 bases from J, the gap between germline ends came to 14 bases.

The sequence came from a human donor with Susac syndrome. Input material: CD4+ T cells from PBMCs. The rearrangement links TRBV25-1 to TRBJ1-3, with D perhaps matching TRBD1 (6 bases). The CDR3, as DNA: TGTGCCAGCGGTTCCCAGACAGGCTCTGGAAACACCATATATTTT. It yields the protein CASGSQTGSGNTIYF.